This entry lists 19 T cell receptor beta chains sequenced from one sample in a study of cytomegalovirus exposure and HLA in healthy donors. 60 Vbeta and 13 Jbeta primers were used in PCR. Clones were sequenced by immunoSEQ multiplex PCR, and TCRdb holds only the in-frame ones, with some missing. The repertoire holds some 85,000 clones, with around 84% as singletons. The specimen sequenced was PBMCs. The receptors stem from a man younger than 35 in good health and CMV-seronegative.

The J gene is TRBJ1-5, the V gene TRBV6-6; D unclear. The CDR3 contains 16 residues. V dropped 2 bases and J dropped 2 bases, with 13 bases sitting between them. Germline V gene lookup returns CDR1 MNHNY and CDR2 SVGAGI (reference sequence). In DNA, the CDR3 is TGTGCCAGCAGTTACATGCCGGGTTTGGGCAATCAGCCCCAGCATTTT. Translation gives CASSYMPGLGNQPQHF.

DNA of the CDR3: TGTGCCTGGGGGCTAAGGGGGACGGACTATGGCTACACCTTC. It encodes CAWGLRGTDYGYTF. V and J are TRBV30 and TRBJ1-2; D may be TRBD1 (6 bases). The CDR3 is made up of 14 amino acids. Germline V gives CDR1 GTSNPN, CDR2 SVGIG (reference sequence). The V end lost 5 bases, the J end lost 3 bases, and 16 bases lay between the germline ends.

This chain uses TRBV25-1 with TRBJ1-5; D uncertain. Looked up from germline, CDR1 is MGHDK and CDR2 is SYGVNS. The length of the CDR3 is 14 residues. V lost 4 bases and J lost 3, with 10 bases in between. CDR3 sequence (DNA): TGTGCCAGCAGTGTCGGAGCTCTCAATCAGCCCCAGCATTTT. Amino acid sequence: CASSVGALNQPQHF.

The chain is built from TRBV11-3 and TRBJ2-1; TRBD1 is a possible D gene (6 bases). The CDR3 is made up of 15 amino acids. V lost 0 bases to trimming and J lost 4 bases, with 10 bases between them. The germline V gene encodes CDR1 SGHNT and CDR2 YENEEA. The CDR3 coding sequence is TGTGCCAGCAGCTTAGATGGGACACCTTACAATGAGCAGTTCTTC. Amino acid sequence: CASSLDGTPYNEQFF.

The genes are TRBV9 and TRBJ1-1; 7 bases are a match to TRBD1. CDR1 SGDLS and CDR2 YYNGEE come from the germline V gene. This CDR3 is built from 15 residues. The V gene end was trimmed by 0 bases and the J gene end by 5 bases; junction bases not matched to a gene: 7. The CDR3 DNA is TGTGCCAGCAGCGTAGCTGTGACAGGGCGAACTGAAGCTTTCTTT. It translates to CASSVAVTGRTEAFF.

The chain recombines TRBV2 with TRBJ2-4, with 16 bases identical to TRBD2. CDR1 is SNHLY, CDR2 FYNNEI, per germline. This CDR3 region has 19 residues. V trimming: 6 bases; J trimming: 1 base; junction bases outside the gene matches: 9. The CDR3 spells CASREGLAGGLRAKNIQYF. The CDR3 nucleotides read TGTGCCAGCAGGGAGGGACTAGCGGGAGGGTTGAGGGCCAAAAACATTCAGTACTTC.

This clone was picked up a small number of times. The chain recombines TRBV5-1 with TRBJ2-3; 8 bases line up with TRBD2. Trimming took 0 bases from V and 6 from J; bases not matched to a gene: 6. CDR3 length: 15 amino acids. CDR1 and CDR2 from the germline V gene are SGHRS and YFSETQ. CDR3 sequence (DNA): TGCGCCAGCAGCTTGGCCGGGAGGGCCCACGATACGCAGTATTTT. It translates to CASSLAGRAHDTQYF.

The rearrangement joins TRBV14 to TRBJ1-2, with D hard to call. CDR1 and CDR2 from the germline V gene are SGHDN and FVKESK. The CDR3 length is 13 residues. Trimming shortened V by 0 bases and J by 8 bases, and 10 bases separated the two germline ends. This CDR3 reads CASSQDPGIGYTF. The CDR3 bases are TGTGCCAGCAGCCAAGATCCCGGGATCGGCTACACCTTC.

The CDR3 protein is CASSSQGQWQFF. As DNA, the CDR3 is TGTGCCAGCAGTTCCCAGGGGCAGTGGCAGTTCTTC. V is TRBV7-9 and J is TRBJ2-1; D might be TRBD1 (6 bases). Germline assignment: CDR1 SEHNR and CDR2 FQNEAQ (reference sequence). With 6 bases removed from V and 12 bases from J, the gap between germline ends came to 15 bases. The CDR3 has 12 residues.

This clone was recorded once. The gene calls are TRBV30 and TRBJ1-4; the match to TRBD1 covers 7 bases. This CDR3 has 15 amino acids. Germline-derived CDR1 and CDR2 are GTSNPN and SVGIG (reference sequence). V shed 2 bases and J 5 bases; nucleotides not matched to a gene: 8. The CDR3 reads CAWSSLTGFNEKLFF. Written as DNA, the CDR3 is TGTGCCTGGAGTTCGTTGACAGGGTTCAATGAAAAACTGTTTTTT.

V usage is TRBV9 and J usage is TRBJ2-5, with a possible D match to TRBD1 (5 bases). Trimming shortened V by 4 bases and J by 5 bases, and 21 bases separated the two germline ends. CDR1 and CDR2 (germline): SGDLS, YYNGEE. The CDR3 covers 16 residues. The CDR3 is CASSSSMGQLLETQYF. The CDR3 DNA sequence: TGTGCCAGCAGCTCTTCGATGGGGCAACTTTTGGAGACCCAGTACTTC.

This clone was detected only once. The genes are TRBV27 and TRBJ1-1, with 8 positions matching TRBD1. The CDR3 covers 14 residues. From germline, CDR1 is MNHEY and CDR2 SMNVEV (reference sequence). Unmatched junction bases numbered 7, after V lost 0 bases and J lost 10 bases. CDR3 sequence: CASSLSQARGRAFF. The DNA of the CDR3 is TGTGCCAGCAGTTTATCGCAAGCCAGGGGGCGAGCTTTCTTT.

To note about this clone: The junction and the germline gene differ at one end; a read error may be behind it. The J gene is TRBJ2-1, the V gene TRBV7-9; D is uncertain. The CDR3 is 8 amino acids. Germline-derived CDR1 and CDR2 are SEHNR and FQNEAQ (reference sequence). In DNA form, the CDR3 reads TGTTCCAGCAGCCCTCAGTTCTTC. This gives the protein CSSSPQFF.

The rearrangement links TRBV29-1 to TRBJ1-4, with TRBD1 matching 7 bases. Germline V lookup: CDR1 SQVTM, CDR2 ANQGSEA. V shed 7 bases, J shed 6 bases, and the junction held 8 bases outside the gene matches. The CDR3 is 13 amino acids. CDR3 nucleotide sequence: TGCAGCGCCCCCGGGACAGAAGATGAAAAACTGTTTTTT. It codes for CSAPGTEDEKLFF. Variable domain in full (rest from reference TRBV29-1 and TRBJ1-4): SAVISQKPSRDICQRGTSLTIQCQVDSQVTMMFWYRQQPGQSLTLIATANQGSEATYESGFVIDKFPISRPNLTFSTLTVSNMSPEDSSIYLCSAPGTEDEKLFFGSGTQLSVL.

The chain joins TRBV6-5 to TRBJ1-5; D uncertain. V was pared by 4 bases and J by 6 bases, with 10 bases between. CDR1 is MNHEY and CDR2 is SVGAGI in the germline V gene. This CDR3 has 13 amino acids. The CDR3 region has the DNA TGTGCCAGCAGTTGGTCTCTTAGTCAGCCCCAGCATTTT. It is translated as CASSWSLSQPQHF.

The genes are TRBV14 and TRBJ2-7; 8 positions agree with TRBD2. CDR3 size: 14 residues. The trim removed 4 bases at V and 6 bases at J, leaving 8 bases unmatched. CDR1 and CDR2 from the germline V gene are SGHDN and FVKESK. CDR3 nucleotides: TGTGCCAGCAGCCCAATAGCGGGGAGGGGCGAGCAGTACTTC. Protein sequence: CASSPIAGRGEQYF.

The V and J genes are TRBV12-5 and TRBJ1-1, with TRBD1 identical over 8 bases. The V segment lost 1 base and the J segment 3 bases; nucleotides outside the gene matches: 10. CDR3 size: 17 residues. Germline loops: CDR1 LGHNT, CDR2 FRNRAP. CDR3 nucleotides: TGTGCTAGTGGTTTGGATCCCAGGGGGCGCCTGTACACTGAAGCTTTCTTT. Its protein product is CASGLDPRGRLYTEAFF.

The CDR3 here is CASSFGGRAGYNEQFF. CDR3 in DNA: TGTGCCAGCAGCTTCGGAGGGAGGGCCGGGTACAATGAGCAGTTCTTC. The gene calls are TRBV5-4 and TRBJ2-1, with TRBD2 matching 7 bases. Per germline, CDR1 SGHNT and CDR2 YYREEE (reference sequence). The CDR3 is made up of 16 amino acids. Germline trimming cut 2 bases from V and 4 bases from J; bases unmatched to any gene: 9. Based on the CDR3 plus reference TRBV5-4 and TRBJ2-1, the full variable domain is ETGVTQSPTHLIKTRGQQVTLRCSSQSGHNTVSWYQQALGQGPQFIFQYYREEENGRGNFPPRFSGLQFPNYSSELNVNALELDDSALYLCASSFGGRAGYNEQFFGPGTRLTVL.

The chain combines TRBV7-9 with TRBJ1-2; a possible D gene is TRBD1 (6 bases). V lost 5 bases and J 6 bases, leaving 19 bases between the germline ends. CDR3 size: 15 residues. Germline loops: CDR1 SEHNR, CDR2 FQNEAQ (reference sequence). The CDR3 loop is CASSTLIRGKNGYTF. The CDR3 coding sequence is TGTGCCAGCAGCACACTCATCAGGGGTAAAAATGGCTACACCTTC.